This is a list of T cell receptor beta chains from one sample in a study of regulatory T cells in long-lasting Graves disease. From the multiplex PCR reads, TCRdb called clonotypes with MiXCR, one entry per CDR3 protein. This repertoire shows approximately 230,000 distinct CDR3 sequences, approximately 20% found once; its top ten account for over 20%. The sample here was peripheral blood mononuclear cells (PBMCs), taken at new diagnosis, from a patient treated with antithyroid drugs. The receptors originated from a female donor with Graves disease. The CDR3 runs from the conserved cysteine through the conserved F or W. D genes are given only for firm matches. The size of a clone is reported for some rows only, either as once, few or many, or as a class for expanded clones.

CDR3 protein: CASSWGGAGGANVLTF
CDR3 DNA: TGCGCCAGCAGCTGGGGAGGGGCCGGTGGGGCCAACGTCCTGACTTTC
J gene: TRBJ2-6
D gene: TRBD2
V gene: TRBV4-1
clone size: .

CDR3 protein: CASSLLAGGEGVGTQYF
CDR3 DNA: TGTGCCAGCAGCTTACTAGCGGGAGGAGAGGGCGTTGGGACCCAGTACTTC
J gene: TRBJ2-5
D gene: TRBD2
V gene: TRBV7-8
clone size: many

CDR3 protein: CASSEALRTSGSTDTQYF
CDR3 DNA: TGTGCCAGCAGTGAAGCGCTTCGGACTAGCGGGAGCACAGATACGCAGTATTTT
J gene: TRBJ2-3
D gene: TRBD2
V gene: TRBV2
clone size: many

CDR3 protein: CSAHPVEDSYGYTF
CDR3 DNA: TGCAGTGCTCACCCGGTCGAGGATTCCTATGGCTACACCTTC
J gene: TRBJ1-2
D gene: .
V gene: TRBV20-1
clone size: many

CDR3 protein: CASSKLGQGASYNEQFF
CDR3 DNA: TGTGCCAGCAGTAAACTAGGACAGGGGGCATCCTACAATGAGCAGTTCTTC
J gene: TRBJ2-1
D gene: TRBD1
V gene: TRBV25-1
clone size: many

CDR3 protein: CASSPHSDLAQYF
CDR3 DNA: TGTGCCAGCAGTCCCCACTCTGATTTGGCTCAGTACTTC
J gene: TRBJ2-5
D gene: .
V gene: TRBV28
clone size: .

CDR3 protein: CASSFLGIHTGELFF
CDR3 DNA: TGTGCCAGCAGCTTTCTCGGGATACACACCGGGGAGCTGTTTTTT
J gene: TRBJ2-2
D gene: .
V gene: TRBV5-5
clone size: many

CDR3 protein: CATSDRQGVTYNEQFF
CDR3 DNA: TGTGCCACCAGTGACCGACAGGGGGTGACCTACAATGAGCAGTTCTTC
J gene: TRBJ2-1
D gene: TRBD1
V gene: TRBV24-1
clone size: many

CDR3 protein: CASSLQIAGGDSGNTIYF
CDR3 DNA: TGCGCCAGCAGTCTTCAGATCGCCGGGGGGGACTCTGGAAACACCATATATTTT
J gene: TRBJ1-3
D gene: .
V gene: TRBV4-3
clone size: .

CDR3 protein: CATSDQRYSGTGPDTQYF
CDR3 DNA: TGTGCCACCAGTGATCAGCGGTATAGCGGGACGGGGCCAGATACGCAGTATTTT
J gene: TRBJ2-3
D gene: TRBD2
V gene: TRBV24-1
clone size: .

CDR3 protein: CASTSEANTQYF
CDR3 DNA: TGTGCCAGCACCTCCGAGGCAAATACGCAGTATTTT
J gene: TRBJ2-3
D gene: .
V gene: TRBV11-2
clone size: many

CDR3 protein: CAISGRGGADEKLFF
CDR3 DNA: TGTGCCATCAGTGGTCGGGGGGGCGCGGATGAAAAACTGTTTTTT
J gene: TRBJ1-4
D gene: .
V gene: TRBV10-3
clone size: many

CDR3 protein: CSAHGLAEITDTQYF
CDR3 DNA: TGCAGTGCCCACGGACTAGCGGAAATCACAGATACGCAGTATTTT
J gene: TRBJ2-3
D gene: TRBD2
V gene: TRBV20-1
clone size: .

CDR3 protein: CASSPSLALSYNEQFF
CDR3 DNA: TGTGCCAGCTCACCTTCACTAGCGCTCTCCTACAATGAGCAGTTCTTC
J gene: TRBJ2-1
D gene: TRBD2
V gene: TRBV18
clone size: .

CDR3 protein: CASLAAGIGETQYF
CDR3 DNA: TGTGCCAGTCTAGCGGCAGGGATTGGAGAGACCCAGTACTTC
J gene: TRBJ2-5
D gene: TRBD2
V gene: TRBV3-1
clone size: many

CDR3 protein: CASSKGTRMSGSKGEQFF
CDR3 DNA: TGTGCCAGTAGTAAAGGGACTCGGATGAGCGGGAGCAAGGGTGAGCAGTTCTTC
J gene: TRBJ2-1
D gene: TRBD2
V gene: TRBV19
clone size: many

CDR3 protein: CASSSLLWETQYF
CDR3 DNA: TGTGCCAGCAGCTCCCTTTTGTGGGAGACCCAGTACTTC
J gene: TRBJ2-5
D gene: .
V gene: TRBV7-2
clone size: few

CDR3 protein: CASSLVRALSSYNEQFF
CDR3 DNA: TGTGCCAGCAGCTTAGTAAGGGCTCTAAGCTCCTACAATGAGCAGTTCTTC
J gene: TRBJ2-1
D gene: .
V gene: TRBV11-2
clone size: many

CDR3 protein: CASRAGTTYEQYF
CDR3 DNA: TGTGCCAGCAGGGCCGGGACAACCTACGAGCAGTACTTC
J gene: TRBJ2-7
D gene: .
V gene: TRBV2
clone size: many

CDR3 protein: CASSLSGTFGTQYF
CDR3 DNA: TGTGCCAGCAGTTTATCGGGGACTTTTGGGACCCAGTACTTC
J gene: TRBJ2-5
D gene: .
V gene: TRBV27
clone size: few

CDR3 protein: CAWSYRGGNGELFF
CDR3 DNA: TGTGCCTGGAGTTACAGGGGAGGGAACGGGGAGCTGTTTTTT
J gene: TRBJ2-2
D gene: .
V gene: TRBV30
clone size: .

CDR3 protein: CASSVAVRTEAFF
CDR3 DNA: TGTGCCAGCAGCGTAGCGGTGCGGACTGAAGCTTTCTTT
J gene: TRBJ1-1
D gene: .
V gene: TRBV9
clone size: many

CDR3 protein: CASSPVGGDNTQYF
CDR3 DNA: TGTGCCAGCAGTCCGGTCGGAGGGGACAATACGCAGTATTTT
J gene: TRBJ2-3
D gene: .
V gene: TRBV2
clone size: many

CDR3 protein: CASRAGTSGRYEQYF
CDR3 DNA: TGTGCCAGCAGGGCCGGGACTAGCGGGAGGTACGAGCAGTACTTC
J gene: TRBJ2-7
D gene: TRBD2
V gene: TRBV28
clone size: .

CDR3 protein: CASSVSGSLYNEQFF
CDR3 DNA: TGTGCCAGCTCAGTTAGCGGGAGTCTCTACAATGAGCAGTTCTTC
J gene: TRBJ2-1
D gene: TRBD2
V gene: TRBV18
clone size: many

CDR3 protein: CASSWGLGTSYGYTF
CDR3 DNA: TGTGCCAGCAGTTGGGGACTCGGGACAAGCTATGGCTACACCTTC
J gene: TRBJ1-2
D gene: .
V gene: TRBV27
clone size: .

CDR3 protein: CASSLGLATSSYEQYF
CDR3 DNA: TGTGCCAGCAGCTTAGGTCTAGCGACCAGCTCCTACGAGCAGTACTTC
J gene: TRBJ2-7
D gene: .
V gene: TRBV7-2
clone size: many

CDR3 protein: CAWSVNQGTEAFF
CDR3 DNA: TGTGCCTGGAGTGTAAACCAGGGCACTGAAGCTTTCTTT
J gene: TRBJ1-1
D gene: .
V gene: TRBV30
clone size: many

CDR3 protein: CASSLQGSLGDTQYF
CDR3 DNA: TGTGCCAGCAGCTTACAGGGGTCCCTCGGAGATACGCAGTATTTT
J gene: TRBJ2-3
D gene: TRBD1
V gene: TRBV3-1
clone size: .

CDR3 protein: CASSLLRPSYNEQFF
CDR3 DNA: TGTGCCAGCAGTTTGTTGCGCCCCTCCTACAATGAGCAGTTCTTC
J gene: TRBJ2-1
D gene: .
V gene: TRBV28
clone size: many

CDR3 protein: CASSSLAATDTQYF
CDR3 DNA: TGTGCCAGCAGTTCACTAGCGGCAACAGATACGCAGTATTTT
J gene: TRBJ2-3
D gene: TRBD2
V gene: TRBV12-3/TRBV12-4
clone size: few

CDR3 protein: CASSLSIHPLGGEQFF
CDR3 DNA: TGTGCCAGCAGCCTTTCTATACACCCGCTCGGAGGTGAGCAGTTCTTC
J gene: TRBJ2-1
D gene: .
V gene: TRBV12-3/TRBV12-4
clone size: many

CDR3 protein: CASSLNIRGLYEQYF
CDR3 DNA: TGTGCCAGCAGCTTAAATATCAGGGGGCTGTACGAGCAGTACTTC
J gene: TRBJ2-7
D gene: TRBD1
V gene: TRBV7-8
clone size: many

CDR3 protein: CASSPTPGQGTNTGELFF
CDR3 DNA: TGTGCCAGCAGTCCTACCCCGGGACAGGGTACGAACACCGGGGAGCTGTTTTTT
J gene: TRBJ2-2
D gene: TRBD1
V gene: TRBV7-9
clone size: many

CDR3 protein: CAWGPQGRVIYGYTF
CDR3 DNA: TGTGCCTGGGGGCCACAGGGGCGAGTTATCTATGGCTACACCTTC
J gene: TRBJ1-2
D gene: TRBD1
V gene: TRBV30
clone size: many

CDR3 protein: CASTSMGNEQFF
CDR3 DNA: TGTGCCAGCACGTCTATGGGGAATGAGCAGTTCTTC
J gene: TRBJ2-1
D gene: .
V gene: TRBV6-2/TRBV6-3
clone size: many

CDR3 protein: CASATSDISDTGELFF
CDR3 DNA: TGTGCCAGCGCAACTAGCGACATTTCGGACACCGGGGAGCTGTTTTTT
J gene: TRBJ2-2
D gene: TRBD2
V gene: TRBV7-9
clone size: few

CDR3 protein: CASGDIARTYEQYF
CDR3 DNA: TGTGCCAGCGGGGATATAGCGAGAACCTACGAGCAGTACTTC
J gene: TRBJ2-7
D gene: .
V gene: TRBV6-1
clone size: .

CDR3 protein: CASSLAGGLKETQYF
CDR3 DNA: TGTGCCAGCAGCTTAGCGGGAGGGCTCAAAGAGACCCAGTACTTC
J gene: TRBJ2-5
D gene: TRBD2
V gene: TRBV2
clone size: .

CDR3 protein: CASSPRTGGPTEAFF
CDR3 DNA: TGTGCCAGCAGTCCCCGGACAGGGGGGCCCACTGAAGCTTTCTTT
J gene: TRBJ1-1
D gene: TRBD1
V gene: TRBV27
clone size: many

CDR3 protein: CSALRTSQGTRVEQYF
CDR3 DNA: TGCAGTGCTCTACGGACTAGCCAAGGGACCCGTGTGGAGCAGTACTTC
J gene: TRBJ2-7
D gene: TRBD2
V gene: TRBV20-1
clone size: .

CDR3 protein: CASSSGLTASGANALTF
CDR3 DNA: TGTGCCAGCAGCTCGGGTCTGACAGCCTCTGGGGCCAACGCCCTGACTTTC
J gene: TRBJ2-6
D gene: .
V gene: TRBV5-4
clone size: few

CDR3 protein: CASSPGMCPGLNRDF
CDR3 DNA: TGTGCCAGCAGTCCAGGGATGTGCCCGGGCCTCAATAGGGACTTC
J gene: TRBJ2-7
D gene: .
V gene: TRBV9
clone size: .

CDR3 protein: CASSRRAGNNEKLFF
CDR3 DNA: TGTGCCAGCAGCCGCCGTGCCGGTAATAATGAAAAACTGTTTTTT
J gene: TRBJ1-4
D gene: .
V gene: TRBV5-5
clone size: many

CDR3 protein: CASSFSKVLTGELFF
CDR3 DNA: TGTGCCAGCAGTTTTAGTAAAGTCCTCACCGGGGAGCTGTTTTTT
J gene: TRBJ2-2
D gene: .
V gene: TRBV27
clone size: many

CDR3 protein: CATSRPNTGTGYTF
CDR3 DNA: TGTGCCACCAGCAGACCCAATACAGGGACCGGCTACACCTTC
J gene: TRBJ1-2
D gene: .
V gene: TRBV15
clone size: few

CDR3 protein: CSARGDRGPGNTIYF
CDR3 DNA: TGCAGTGCTAGGGGGGATAGGGGGCCAGGAAACACCATATATTTT
J gene: TRBJ1-3
D gene: TRBD1
V gene: TRBV20-1
clone size: many

CDR3 protein: CASSYSSGRNYGYTF
CDR3 DNA: TGTGCCAGCAGTTACTCATCAGGGAGGAACTATGGCTACACCTTC
J gene: TRBJ1-2
D gene: .
V gene: TRBV6-5
clone size: few

CDR3 protein: CASSEVGGLSYEQYF
CDR3 DNA: TGTGCCAGCAGTGAAGTCGGCGGCCTCTCCTACGAGCAGTACTTC
J gene: TRBJ2-7
D gene: .
V gene: TRBV6-1
clone size: many

CDR3 protein: CASSKSGGNTF
CDR3 DNA: TGTGCCAGCAGCAAATCAGGAGGGAACACCTTC
J gene: TRBJ1-2
D gene: .
V gene: TRBV6-1
clone size: .

CDR3 protein: CASSLGTIVGNEQFF
CDR3 DNA: TGTGCCAGCAGCTTAGGTACGATAGTCGGCAATGAGCAGTTCTTC
J gene: TRBJ2-1
D gene: .
V gene: TRBV7-2
clone size: .

CDR3 protein: CATTSRNNQPQHF
CDR3 DNA: TGTGCCACCACCTCCCGTAACAATCAGCCCCAGCATTTT
J gene: TRBJ1-5
D gene: .
V gene: TRBV10-3
clone size: many

CDR3 protein: CASRPGQRHGELFF
CDR3 DNA: TGTGCCAGCAGACCAGGACAGAGGCACGGGGAGCTGTTTTTT
J gene: TRBJ2-2
D gene: .
V gene: TRBV12-3/TRBV12-4
clone size: .

CDR3 protein: CATSDLTGGSLQETQYF
CDR3 DNA: TGTGCCACCAGTGATTTGACGGGAGGGAGCCTCCAAGAGACCCAGTACTTC
J gene: TRBJ2-5
D gene: TRBD2
V gene: TRBV24-1
clone size: many

CDR3 protein: CASSLGQDTTNEKLFF
CDR3 DNA: TGTGCCAGCAGCTTGGGTCAGGACACAACTAATGAAAAACTGTTTTTT
J gene: TRBJ1-4
D gene: .
V gene: TRBV11-3
clone size: few